The 2 T cell receptor beta chains below all came from one sample that was sequenced in a study of blood T cell repertoires in COVID-19. Produced via immunoSEQ multiplex PCR; TCRdb's table is partial and in-frame only. Here the sample spans 200,000 or so clones, 85% to 90% being singletons. The sequenced material came from peripheral blood. Receptor source: a man aged 25 to 40 with COVID-19, enrolled during active disease.

The chain employs TRBV25-1 and TRBJ2-1; weak D call: TRBD2 (6 bases). The CDR3 spans 16 residues. Looked up from germline, CDR1 is MGHDK and CDR2 is SYGVNS. V was clipped by 4 bases and J by 8 bases, with 21 bases between them. CDR3 coding DNA: TGTGCCAGCAGTGCCTTGGCGGGGCCAAACCCAGATGAGCAGTTCTTC. Its protein is CASSALAGPNPDEQFF.

The J gene is TRBJ1-6, the V gene TRBV7-3; 7 nucleotides align to TRBD1. Germline CDR1 SGHTA, CDR2 FQGTGA. Unmatched junction bases numbered 6, after V lost 3 bases and J lost 7 bases. CDR3 length equals 15 residues. The CDR3 is CASSLDGTENSPLHF. The CDR3, as DNA: TGTGCCAGCAGCTTGGACGGGACAGAAAATTCACCCCTCCACTTT.